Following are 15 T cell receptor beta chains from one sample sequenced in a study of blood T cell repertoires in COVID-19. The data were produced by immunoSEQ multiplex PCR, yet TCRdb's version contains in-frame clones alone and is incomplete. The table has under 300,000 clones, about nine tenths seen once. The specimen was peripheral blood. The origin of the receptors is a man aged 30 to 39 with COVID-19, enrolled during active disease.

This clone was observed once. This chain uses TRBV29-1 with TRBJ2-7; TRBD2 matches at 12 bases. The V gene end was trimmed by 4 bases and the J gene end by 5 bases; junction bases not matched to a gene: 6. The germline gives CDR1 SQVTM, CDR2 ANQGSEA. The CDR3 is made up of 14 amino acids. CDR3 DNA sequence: TGCAGCGTTGCTAGCGGGGGGGCCAGAAACGAGCAGTACTTC. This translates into CSVASGGARNEQYF.

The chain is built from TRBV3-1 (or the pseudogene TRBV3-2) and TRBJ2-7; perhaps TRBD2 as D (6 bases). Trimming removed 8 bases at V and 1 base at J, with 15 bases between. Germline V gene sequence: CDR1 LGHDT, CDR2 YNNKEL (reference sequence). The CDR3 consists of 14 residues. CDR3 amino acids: CASSERAGSYEQYF. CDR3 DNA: TGTGCCAGCTCAGAGAGGGCGGGGTCCTACGAGCAGTACTTC.

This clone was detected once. DNA of the CDR3: TGTGCCAGCAGCTTAGCGTATAAGCTCAGGGTCACAGATACGCAGTATTTT. This translates into CASSLAYKLRVTDTQYF. This chain connects TRBV7-2 to TRBJ2-3; tentatively, D is TRBD1 (5 bases). The CDR3 sequence is 17 residues long. The V gene lost 0 bases and the J gene lost 2 bases, with 15 bases spanning the gap. The germline V gene has CDR1 SGHTA and CDR2 FQGNSA.

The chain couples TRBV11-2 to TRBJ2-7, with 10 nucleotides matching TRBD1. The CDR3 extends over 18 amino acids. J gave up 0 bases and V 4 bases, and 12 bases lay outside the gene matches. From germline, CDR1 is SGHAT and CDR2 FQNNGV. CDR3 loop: CASSSYRDRGFSSYEQYF. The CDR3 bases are TGTGCCAGCAGCTCATACCGGGACAGGGGCTTCAGCTCCTACGAGCAGTACTTC. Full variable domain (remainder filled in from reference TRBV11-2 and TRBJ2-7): EAGVAQSPRYKIIEKRQSVAFWCNPISGHATLYWYQQILGQGPKLLIQFQNNGVVDDSQLPKDRFSAERLKGVDSTLKIQPAKLEDSAVYLCASSSYRDRGFSSYEQYFGPGTRLTVT.

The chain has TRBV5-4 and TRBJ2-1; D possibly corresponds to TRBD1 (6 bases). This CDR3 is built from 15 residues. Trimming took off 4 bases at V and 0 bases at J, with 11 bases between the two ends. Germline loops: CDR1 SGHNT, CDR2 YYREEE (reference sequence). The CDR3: CASSLLTGSYNEQFF. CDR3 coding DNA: TGTGCCAGCAGCCTCCTGACAGGCTCCTACAATGAGCAGTTCTTC. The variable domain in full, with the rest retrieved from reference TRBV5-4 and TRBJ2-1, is ETGVTQSPTHLIKTRGQQVTLRCSSQSGHNTVSWYQQALGQGPQFIFQYYREEENGRGNFPPRFSGLQFPNYSSELNVNALELDDSALYLCASSLLTGSYNEQFFGPGTRLTVL.

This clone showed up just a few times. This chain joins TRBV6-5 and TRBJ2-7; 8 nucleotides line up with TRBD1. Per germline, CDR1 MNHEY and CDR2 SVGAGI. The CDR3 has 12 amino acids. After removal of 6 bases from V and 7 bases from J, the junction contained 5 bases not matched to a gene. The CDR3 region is CASRADREEQYF. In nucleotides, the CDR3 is TGTGCCAGCAGAGCGGACAGGGAGGAGCAGTACTTC.

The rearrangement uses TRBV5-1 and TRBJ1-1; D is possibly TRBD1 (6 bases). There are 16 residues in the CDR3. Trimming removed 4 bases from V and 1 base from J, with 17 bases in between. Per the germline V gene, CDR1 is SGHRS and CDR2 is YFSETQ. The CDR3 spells CASSPMGGQTNTEAFF. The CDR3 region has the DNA TGCGCCAGCAGCCCGATGGGCGGACAGACGAACACTGAAGCTTTCTTT.

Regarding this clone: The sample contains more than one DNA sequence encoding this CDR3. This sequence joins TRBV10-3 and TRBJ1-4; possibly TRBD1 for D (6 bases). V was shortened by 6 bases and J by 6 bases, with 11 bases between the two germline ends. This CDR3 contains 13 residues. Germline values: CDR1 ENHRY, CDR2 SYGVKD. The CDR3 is CAIRQPGDEKLFF. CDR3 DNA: TGTGCCATCAGACAGCCAGGGGATGAAAAACTGTTTTTT.

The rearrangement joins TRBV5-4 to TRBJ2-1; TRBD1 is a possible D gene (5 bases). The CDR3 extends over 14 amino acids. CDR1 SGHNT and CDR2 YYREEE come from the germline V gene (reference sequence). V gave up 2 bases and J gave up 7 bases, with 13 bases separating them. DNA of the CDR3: TGTGCCAGCAGCTTTAGTACAGGAGATAATGAGCAGTTCTTC. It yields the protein CASSFSTGDNEQFF.

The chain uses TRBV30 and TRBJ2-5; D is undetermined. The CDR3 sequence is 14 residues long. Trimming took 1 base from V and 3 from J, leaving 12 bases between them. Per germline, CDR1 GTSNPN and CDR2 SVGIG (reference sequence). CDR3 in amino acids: CAWSGLDRKETQYF. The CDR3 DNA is TGTGCCTGGAGTGGACTCGACCGTAAAGAGACCCAGTACTTC.

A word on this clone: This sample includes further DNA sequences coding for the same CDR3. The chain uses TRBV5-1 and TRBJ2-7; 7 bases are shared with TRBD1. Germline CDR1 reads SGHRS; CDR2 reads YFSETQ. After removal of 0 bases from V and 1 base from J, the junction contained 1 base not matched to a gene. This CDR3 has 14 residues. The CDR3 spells CASSLGQGSYEQYF. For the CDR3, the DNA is TGCGCCAGCAGCTTGGGACAGGGATCCTACGAGCAGTACTTC.

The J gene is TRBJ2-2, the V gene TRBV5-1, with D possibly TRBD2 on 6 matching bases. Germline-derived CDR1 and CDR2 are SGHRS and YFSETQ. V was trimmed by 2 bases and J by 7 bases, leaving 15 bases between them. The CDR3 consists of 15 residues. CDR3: CASSFIRGYHGELFF. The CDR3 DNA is TGCGCCAGCAGCTTTATACGGGGGTATCACGGGGAGCTGTTTTTT. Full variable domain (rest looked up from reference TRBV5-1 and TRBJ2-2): KAGVTQTPRYLIKTRGQQVTLSCSPISGHRSVSWYQQTPGQGLQFLFEYFSETQRNKGNFPGRFSGRQFSNSRSEMNVSTLELGDSALYLCASSFIRGYHGELFFGEGSRLTVL.

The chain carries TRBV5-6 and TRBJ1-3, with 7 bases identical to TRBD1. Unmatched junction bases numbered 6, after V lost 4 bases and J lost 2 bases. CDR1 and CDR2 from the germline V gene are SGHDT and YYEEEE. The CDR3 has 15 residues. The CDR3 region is CASSLAGTAGNTIYF. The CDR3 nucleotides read TGTGCCAGCAGCCTAGCCGGGACAGCTGGAAACACCATATATTTT.

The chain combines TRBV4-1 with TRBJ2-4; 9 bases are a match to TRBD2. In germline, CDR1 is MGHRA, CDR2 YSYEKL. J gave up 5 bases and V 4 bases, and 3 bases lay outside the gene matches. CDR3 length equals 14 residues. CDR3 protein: CASSRIAGENIQYF. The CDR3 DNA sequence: TGCGCCAGCAGCCGCATAGCGGGGGAAAACATTCAGTACTTC.

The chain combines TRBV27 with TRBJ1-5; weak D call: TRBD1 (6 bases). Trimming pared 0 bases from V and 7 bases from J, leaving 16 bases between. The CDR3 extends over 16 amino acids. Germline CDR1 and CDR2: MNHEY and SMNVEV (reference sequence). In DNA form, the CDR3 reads TGTGCCAGCAGTTTATCGCTTAGAGGGGGGGGACAGCCCCAGCATTTT. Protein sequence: CASSLSLRGGGQPQHF.